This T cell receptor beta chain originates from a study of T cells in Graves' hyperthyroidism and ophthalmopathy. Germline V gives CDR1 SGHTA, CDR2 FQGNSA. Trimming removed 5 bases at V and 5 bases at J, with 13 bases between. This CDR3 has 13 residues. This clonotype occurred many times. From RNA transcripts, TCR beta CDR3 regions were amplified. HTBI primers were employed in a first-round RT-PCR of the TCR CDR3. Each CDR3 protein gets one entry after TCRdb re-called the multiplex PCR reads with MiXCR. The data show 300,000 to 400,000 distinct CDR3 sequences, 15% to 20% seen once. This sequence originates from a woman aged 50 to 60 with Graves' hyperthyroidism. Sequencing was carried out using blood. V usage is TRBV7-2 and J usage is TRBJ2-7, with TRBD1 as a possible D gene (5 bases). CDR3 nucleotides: TGTGCCAGCAGCGCTGAAAGGGGCGACGAGCAGTACGTC. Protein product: CASSAERGDEQYV.